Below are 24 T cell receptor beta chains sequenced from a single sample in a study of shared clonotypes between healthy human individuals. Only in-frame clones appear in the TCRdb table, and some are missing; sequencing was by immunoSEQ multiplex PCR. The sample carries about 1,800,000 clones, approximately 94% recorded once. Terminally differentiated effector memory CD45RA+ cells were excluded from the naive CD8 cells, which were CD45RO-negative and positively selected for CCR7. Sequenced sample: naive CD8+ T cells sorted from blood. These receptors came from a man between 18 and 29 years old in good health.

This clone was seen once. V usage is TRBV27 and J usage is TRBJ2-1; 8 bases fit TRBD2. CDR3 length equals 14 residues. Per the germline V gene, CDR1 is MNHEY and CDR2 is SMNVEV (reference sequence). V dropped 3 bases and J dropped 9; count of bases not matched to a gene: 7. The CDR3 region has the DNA TGTGCCAGCAGTTTTGGAGCGGGGGCGGGTGAGCAGTTCTTC. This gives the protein CASSFGAGAGEQFF.

In DNA, the CDR3 is TGTGCAGTGGGGTCACCCCTCCACTTT. This sequence encodes CAVGSPLHF. The rearrangement uses TRBV27 and TRBJ1-6, with no clear D. Germline-derived CDR1 and CDR2 are MNHEY and SMNVEV (reference sequence). This CDR3 spans 9 amino acids.

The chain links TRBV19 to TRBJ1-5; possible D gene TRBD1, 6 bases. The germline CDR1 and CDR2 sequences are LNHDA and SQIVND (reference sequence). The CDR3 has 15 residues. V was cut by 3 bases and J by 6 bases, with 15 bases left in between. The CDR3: CASSIGRGGGQPQHF. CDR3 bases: TGTGCCAGTAGTATCGGCCGGGGGGGCGGTCAGCCCCAGCATTTT.

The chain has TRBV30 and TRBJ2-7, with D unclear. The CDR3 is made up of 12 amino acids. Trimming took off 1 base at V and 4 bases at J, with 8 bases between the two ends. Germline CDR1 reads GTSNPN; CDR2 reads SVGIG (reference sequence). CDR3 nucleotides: TGTGCCTGGAGTGACACGGGTTACGAGCAGTACTTC. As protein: CAWSDTGYEQYF.

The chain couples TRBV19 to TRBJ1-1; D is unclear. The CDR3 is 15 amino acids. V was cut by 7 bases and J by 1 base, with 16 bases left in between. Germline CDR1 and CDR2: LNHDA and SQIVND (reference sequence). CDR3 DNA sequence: TGTGCCAGTAACTATTGGGCCGGCGGGAACACTGAAGCTTTCTTT. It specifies CASNYWAGGNTEAFF.

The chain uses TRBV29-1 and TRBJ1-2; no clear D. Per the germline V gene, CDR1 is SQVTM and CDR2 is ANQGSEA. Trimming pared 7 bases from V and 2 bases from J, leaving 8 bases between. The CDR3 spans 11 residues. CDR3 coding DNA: TGCAGCGGGCTCCTCAACTATGGCTACACCTTC. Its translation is CSGLLNYGYTF.

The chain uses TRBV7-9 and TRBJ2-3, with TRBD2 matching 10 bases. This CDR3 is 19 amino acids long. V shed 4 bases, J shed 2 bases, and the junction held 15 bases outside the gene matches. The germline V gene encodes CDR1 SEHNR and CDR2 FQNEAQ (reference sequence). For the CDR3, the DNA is TGTGCCAGCAGCTCCACCCTAGCTCTAGCGGGAGTCGTCACAGATACGCAGTATTTT. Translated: CASSSTLALAGVVTDTQYF.

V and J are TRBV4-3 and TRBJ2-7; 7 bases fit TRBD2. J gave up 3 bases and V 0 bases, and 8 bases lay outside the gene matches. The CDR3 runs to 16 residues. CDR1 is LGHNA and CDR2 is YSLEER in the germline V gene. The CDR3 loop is CASSQELLGGVYEQYF. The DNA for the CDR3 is TGCGCCAGCAGCCAAGAGCTTTTGGGAGGGGTCTACGAGCAGTACTTC.

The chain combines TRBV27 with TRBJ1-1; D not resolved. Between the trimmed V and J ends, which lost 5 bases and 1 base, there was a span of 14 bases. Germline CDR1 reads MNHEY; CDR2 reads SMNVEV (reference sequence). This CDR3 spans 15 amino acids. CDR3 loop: CASSITINQNTEAFF. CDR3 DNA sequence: TGTGCCAGCAGTATTACAATAAACCAGAACACTGAAGCTTTCTTT.

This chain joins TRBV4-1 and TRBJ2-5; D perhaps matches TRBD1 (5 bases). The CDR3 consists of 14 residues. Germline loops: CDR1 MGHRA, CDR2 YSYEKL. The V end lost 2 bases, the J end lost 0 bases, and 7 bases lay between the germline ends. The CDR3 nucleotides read TGCGCCAGCAGCCAAATGGACAACCAAGAGACCCAGTACTTC. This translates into CASSQMDNQETQYF.

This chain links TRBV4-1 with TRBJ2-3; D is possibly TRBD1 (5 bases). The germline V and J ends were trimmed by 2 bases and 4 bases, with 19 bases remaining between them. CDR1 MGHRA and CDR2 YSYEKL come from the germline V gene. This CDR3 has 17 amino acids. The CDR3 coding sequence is TGCGCCAGCAGCCAAAGTGGGGCGGTTTTAGACGCAGATACGCAGTATTTT. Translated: CASSQSGAVLDADTQYF.

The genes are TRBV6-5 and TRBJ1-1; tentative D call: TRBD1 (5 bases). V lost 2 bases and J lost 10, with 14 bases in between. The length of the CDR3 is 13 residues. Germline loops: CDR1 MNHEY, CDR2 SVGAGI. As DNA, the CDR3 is TGTGCCAGCAGTTACGGTCCCCAGGGAAGAGCTTTCTTT. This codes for CASSYGPQGRAFF.

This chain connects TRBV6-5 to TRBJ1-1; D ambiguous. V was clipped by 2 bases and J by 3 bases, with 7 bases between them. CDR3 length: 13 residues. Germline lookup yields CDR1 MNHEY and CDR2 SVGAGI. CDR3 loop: CASSYPGDTEAFF. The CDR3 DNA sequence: TGTGCCAGCAGTTACCCTGGGGACACTGAAGCTTTCTTT.

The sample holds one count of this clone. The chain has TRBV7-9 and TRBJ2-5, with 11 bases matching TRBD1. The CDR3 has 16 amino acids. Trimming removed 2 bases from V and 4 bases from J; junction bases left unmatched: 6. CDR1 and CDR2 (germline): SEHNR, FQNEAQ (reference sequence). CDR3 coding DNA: TGTGCCAGCAGCTTACCACTGGACAGGGGGCTAGAGACCCAGTACTTC. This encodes CASSLPLDRGLETQYF.

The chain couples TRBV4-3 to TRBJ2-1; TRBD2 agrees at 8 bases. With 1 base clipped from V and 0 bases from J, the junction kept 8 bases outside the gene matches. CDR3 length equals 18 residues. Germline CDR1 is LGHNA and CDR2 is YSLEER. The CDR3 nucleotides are TGCGCCAGCAGCCAAGTCCTAGCGGGCCTCAGCTCCTACAATGAGCAGTTCTTC. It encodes CASSQVLAGLSSYNEQFF.

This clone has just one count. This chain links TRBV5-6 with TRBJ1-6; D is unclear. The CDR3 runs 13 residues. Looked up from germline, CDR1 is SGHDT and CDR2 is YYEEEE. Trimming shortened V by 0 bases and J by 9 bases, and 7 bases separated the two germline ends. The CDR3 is CASSLAEVSPLHF. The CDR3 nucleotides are TGTGCCAGCAGCTTGGCCGAGGTTTCACCCCTCCACTTT.

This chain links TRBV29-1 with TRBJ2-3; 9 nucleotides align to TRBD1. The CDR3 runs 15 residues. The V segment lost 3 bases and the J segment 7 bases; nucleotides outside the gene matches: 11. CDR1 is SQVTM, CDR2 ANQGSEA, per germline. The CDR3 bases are TGCAGCGTTGATGAGGGGACAGGGAAGAGAAATACGCAGTATTTT. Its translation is CSVDEGTGKRNTQYF.

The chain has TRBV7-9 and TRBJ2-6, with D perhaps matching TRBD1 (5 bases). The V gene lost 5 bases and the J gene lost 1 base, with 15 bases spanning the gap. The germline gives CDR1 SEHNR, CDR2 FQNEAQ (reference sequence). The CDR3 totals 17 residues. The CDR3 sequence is CASSPTKGISGANVLTF. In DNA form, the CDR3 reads TGTGCCAGCAGCCCAACCAAGGGGATTTCTGGGGCCAACGTCCTGACTTTC.

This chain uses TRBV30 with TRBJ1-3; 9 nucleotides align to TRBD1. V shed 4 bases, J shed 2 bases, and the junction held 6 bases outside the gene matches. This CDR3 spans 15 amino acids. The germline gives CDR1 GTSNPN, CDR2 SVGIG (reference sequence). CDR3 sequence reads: CAWTHTGGPGNTIYF. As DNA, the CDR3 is TGTGCCTGGACGCATACAGGGGGCCCTGGAAACACCATATATTTT.

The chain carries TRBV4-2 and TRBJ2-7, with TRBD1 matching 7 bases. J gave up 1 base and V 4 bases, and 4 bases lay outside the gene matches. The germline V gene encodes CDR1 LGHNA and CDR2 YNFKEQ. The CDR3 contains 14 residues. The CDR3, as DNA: TGTGCCAGCAGCCTCGGACAGGAGTCCTACGAGCAGTACTTC. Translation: CASSLGQESYEQYF.

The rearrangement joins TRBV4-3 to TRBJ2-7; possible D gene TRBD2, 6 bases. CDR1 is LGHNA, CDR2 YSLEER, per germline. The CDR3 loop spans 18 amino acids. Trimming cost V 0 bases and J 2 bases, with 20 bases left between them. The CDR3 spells CASSQDRITGAGPYEQYF. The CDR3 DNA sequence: TGCGCCAGCAGCCAAGACCGTATTACCGGCGCGGGACCCTACGAGCAGTACTTC.

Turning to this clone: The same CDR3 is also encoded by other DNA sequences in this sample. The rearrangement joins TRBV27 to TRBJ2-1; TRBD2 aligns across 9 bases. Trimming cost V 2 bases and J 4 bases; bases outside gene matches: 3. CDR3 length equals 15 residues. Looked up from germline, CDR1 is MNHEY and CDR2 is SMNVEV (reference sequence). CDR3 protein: CASSLAGGLYNEQFF. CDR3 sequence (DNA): TGTGCCAGCAGTTTAGCGGGGGGGTTGTACAATGAGCAGTTCTTC.

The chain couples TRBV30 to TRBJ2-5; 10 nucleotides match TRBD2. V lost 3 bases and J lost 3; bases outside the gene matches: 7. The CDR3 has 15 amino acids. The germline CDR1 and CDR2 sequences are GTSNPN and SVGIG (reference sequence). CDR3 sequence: CAWRASGRAEETQYF. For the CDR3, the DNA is TGTGCCTGGAGAGCGAGCGGGAGGGCCGAAGAGACCCAGTACTTC.

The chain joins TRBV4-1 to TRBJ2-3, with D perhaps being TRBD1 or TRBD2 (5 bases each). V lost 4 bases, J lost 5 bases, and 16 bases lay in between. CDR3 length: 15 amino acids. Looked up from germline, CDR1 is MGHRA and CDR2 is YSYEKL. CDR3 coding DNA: TGCGCCAGCAGCCTCAGCGGCAGGGCAGAAGATACGCAGTATTTT. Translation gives CASSLSGRAEDTQYF.